These T cell receptor beta chains were read from a single sample in a study of human T cells and chemical hapten exposure. Via MiXCR, TCRdb re-called the RACE reads, giving one row per CDR3 protein. The sample has 55,000 to 75,000 distinct CDR3 sequences, about 5.7% seen once. Sequenced material: whole blood. These receptors were taken from a female donor in good health. Some clones in this sample may be carry-over from other donors' samples. Each CDR3 is given with its conserved first and last residue. A D gene is named only where the DNA matches it firmly. Clone size is stated in some rows and not others, as once, few, many or a class when expanded.

clone_size: few
v_call: TRBV12-3/TRBV12-4
d_call: -
j_call: TRBJ1-1
cdr3_nt: TGTGCCAGCACTCCATGGGGGGTGAACACTGAAGCTTTCTTT
cdr3_aa: CASTPWGVNTEAFF

clone_size: many
v_call: TRBV2
d_call: TRBD2
j_call: TRBJ2-1
cdr3_nt: TGTGCCAGCAGTGACCCCCTAGCGGGAGGGCCTAGTGAGCAGTTCTTC
cdr3_aa: CASSDPLAGGPSEQFF

clone_size: -
v_call: TRBV5-1
d_call: -
j_call: TRBJ1-5
cdr3_nt: TGCGCCAGCAGCTTGGAAGGCCTCAATCAGCCCCAGCATTTT
cdr3_aa: CASSLEGLNQPQHF

clone_size: many
v_call: TRBV5-1
d_call: -
j_call: TRBJ1-4
cdr3_nt: TGCGCCAGCAGAGAGGGCCCGGTGGTTGAAAAACTGTTTTTT
cdr3_aa: CASREGPVVEKLFF

clone_size: many
v_call: TRBV6-5
d_call: TRBD1
j_call: TRBJ2-3
cdr3_nt: TGTGCCAGCAACTCACAGGGGGCCCCAGATACGCAGTATTTT
cdr3_aa: CASNSQGAPDTQYF

clone_size: few
v_call: TRBV28
d_call: -
j_call: TRBJ2-6
cdr3_nt: TGTGCCAGCAGTTTGGGGTTTGCTGGGGCCAACGTCCTGACTTTC
cdr3_aa: CASSLGFAGANVLTF

clone_size: many
v_call: TRBV6-5
d_call: -
j_call: TRBJ1-1
cdr3_nt: TGTGCCAGCAGACTCCAAAGCGGGGAGCCTGAAGCTTTCTTT
cdr3_aa: CASRLQSGEPEAFF

clone_size: many
v_call: TRBV11-2
d_call: -
j_call: TRBJ2-3
cdr3_nt: TGTGCCAGCAGCTTAGGGACAGATACGCAGTATTTT
cdr3_aa: CASSLGTDTQYF

clone_size: -
v_call: TRBV7-8
d_call: -
j_call: TRBJ1-1
cdr3_nt: TGTGCCAGCAGCTTTGGCACCCGGAACACTGAAGCTTTCTTT
cdr3_aa: CASSFGTRNTEAFF

clone_size: many
v_call: TRBV12-3/TRBV12-4
d_call: -
j_call: TRBJ1-4
cdr3_nt: TGTGCCAGCAGCCTTCGGAGCTTAGCAGACCGAAATGAAAAACTGTTTTTT
cdr3_aa: CASSLRSLADRNEKLFF

clone_size: many
v_call: TRBV6-2/TRBV6-3
d_call: -
j_call: TRBJ1-5
cdr3_nt: TGTGCCAGCAGTTACTCAAGTCACGGGGGGAATCAGCCCCAGCATTTT
cdr3_aa: CASSYSSHGGNQPQHF

clone_size: many
v_call: TRBV12-3/TRBV12-4
d_call: TRBD1
j_call: TRBJ1-4
cdr3_nt: TGTGCCAGCAGGACAGGGGGCGGAAAACTGTTTTTT
cdr3_aa: CASRTGGGKLFF

clone_size: many
v_call: TRBV29-1
d_call: -
j_call: TRBJ1-1
cdr3_nt: TGCAGCTCCTCCGGGCCCTCGAACACTGAAGCTTTCTTT
cdr3_aa: CSSSGPSNTEAFF

clone_size: few
v_call: TRBV28
d_call: -
j_call: TRBJ1-1
cdr3_nt: TGTGCCAGCAGTTTATCGGCGGGGGTGATTTATCGCACTGAAGCTTTCTTT
cdr3_aa: CASSLSAGVIYRTEAFF

clone_size: few
v_call: TRBV4-1
d_call: TRBD1
j_call: TRBJ1-2
cdr3_nt: TGCGCCAGCAGCCACGCTGACAGGGGGCGAGATGGCTACACCTTC
cdr3_aa: CASSHADRGRDGYTF

clone_size: many
v_call: TRBV3-1
d_call: -
j_call: TRBJ2-7
cdr3_nt: TGTGCCAGCAGCCCTACTAGGAGCGAGCAGTACTTC
cdr3_aa: CASSPTRSEQYF

clone_size: many
v_call: TRBV5-1
d_call: -
j_call: TRBJ2-7
cdr3_nt: TGCGCCAGCAGCTTGGCCGGGATCCCGGGGGACGAGCAGTACTTC
cdr3_aa: CASSLAGIPGDEQYF

clone_size: many
v_call: TRBV12-3/TRBV12-4
d_call: TRBD1
j_call: TRBJ1-1
cdr3_nt: TGTGCCAGCAGTCAGAGGACAGGGGGAAGTACTGAAGCTTTCTTT
cdr3_aa: CASSQRTGGSTEAFF

clone_size: few
v_call: TRBV27
d_call: -
j_call: TRBJ1-4
cdr3_nt: TGTGCCAGCACTTCCCTAGGAGCAACTAATGAAAAACTGTTTTTT
cdr3_aa: CASTSLGATNEKLFF

clone_size: -
v_call: TRBV7-2
d_call: -
j_call: TRBJ2-5
cdr3_nt: TGTGCCAGCAGCTTAGGCCCCGCGAGAAAAGAGACCCAGTACTTC
cdr3_aa: CASSLGPARKETQYF

clone_size: many
v_call: TRBV20-1
d_call: TRBD1
j_call: TRBJ2-7
cdr3_nt: TGCAGTGCTAAGGCCAGGGGGCTTGGTTCCTACGAGCAGTACTTC
cdr3_aa: CSAKARGLGSYEQYF

clone_size: -
v_call: TRBV28
d_call: -
j_call: TRBJ2-7
cdr3_nt: TGTGCCAGCAGCACCCTTCCTCAGGGTAGACTCATTACGGACGAGCAGTACTTC
cdr3_aa: CASSTLPQGRLITDEQYF

clone_size: many
v_call: TRBV12-3/TRBV12-4
d_call: -
j_call: TRBJ2-1
cdr3_nt: TGTGCCAGCAGTTCCTTCCCAAATGAGCAGTTCTTC
cdr3_aa: CASSSFPNEQFF

clone_size: many
v_call: TRBV21-1
d_call: -
j_call: TRBJ1-1
cdr3_nt: TGTGCGCCCCCCAGGGGGCAAGACACTGAAGCTTTCTTT
cdr3_aa: CAPPRGQDTEAFF

clone_size: -
v_call: TRBV27
d_call: -
j_call: TRBJ1-4
cdr3_nt: TGTGCCAGCAGTTGGACAGCAACTAATGAAAAACTGTTTTTT
cdr3_aa: CASSWTATNEKLFF

clone_size: many
v_call: TRBV29-1
d_call: -
j_call: TRBJ1-1
cdr3_nt: TGCAGCGTTGAGAGGCGGACTGAAGCTTTCTTT
cdr3_aa: CSVERRTEAFF

clone_size: many
v_call: TRBV28
d_call: TRBD1
j_call: TRBJ1-4
cdr3_nt: TGTGCCAGCAGTTTTAGACAGGGGAGAGAAAAACTGTTTTTT
cdr3_aa: CASSFRQGREKLFF

clone_size: -
v_call: TRBV12-3/TRBV12-4
d_call: -
j_call: TRBJ2-5
cdr3_nt: TGTGCCAGCAGTTTTGCGCTCGGTGGGGGGACCCAGTACTTC
cdr3_aa: CASSFALGGGTQYF

clone_size: -
v_call: TRBV6-5
d_call: TRBD1
j_call: TRBJ2-2
cdr3_nt: TGTGCCGGCAGTCCCGGGACAGGGGTAACCGGGGAGCTGTTTTTT
cdr3_aa: CAGSPGTGVTGELFF

clone_size: many
v_call: TRBV28
d_call: -
j_call: TRBJ2-5
cdr3_nt: TGTGCCAGCAGTTACGTAGGAGTAGAGACCCAGTACTTC
cdr3_aa: CASSYVGVETQYF

clone_size: many
v_call: TRBV20-1
d_call: TRBD1
j_call: TRBJ2-7
cdr3_nt: TGCAGTGCTAGAGAGGACAGGGGATCCTACGAGCAGTACTTC
cdr3_aa: CSAREDRGSYEQYF

clone_size: many
v_call: TRBV4-3
d_call: TRBD2
j_call: TRBJ2-3
cdr3_nt: TGCGCCAGCAGCCAAGGTGGGCGGGAGACAGATACGCAGTATTTT
cdr3_aa: CASSQGGRETDTQYF

clone_size: many
v_call: TRBV20-1
d_call: -
j_call: TRBJ2-1
cdr3_nt: TGCAGTGCTAGAGATGCGAGCTCCTACAATGAGCAGTTCTTC
cdr3_aa: CSARDASSYNEQFF